These T cell receptor beta chains were read from a single sample in a study of T cell repertoires in urothelial bladder cancer. The table came from immunoSEQ multiplex PCR; TCRdb's copy has only in-frame clones and leaves some out. The sample has 2,000 to 2,500 clones, approximately 72% seen once; the top ten hold approximately 10%. The specimen sequenced was tumor-infiltrating cells from bladder cancer. These receptors were collected from a human donor with urothelial carcinoma. Both conserved end residues are part of each CDR3. Some rows mark clone size as missing; the rest say once, few, many or name a class of expanded clone.

j_call v_call clone_size cdr3_aa
TRBJ2-3 TRBV5-1 - CASRAGSIRADTQYF
TRBJ2-5 TRBV7-2 - CASSPRTGETQYF
TRBJ2-1 TRBV11-3 - CASSLVGAGGNEQFF
TRBJ1-1 TRBV7-2 - CASSPPTGGRGEAFF
TRBJ1-2 TRBV10-3 - CAISADSDYGYTF
TRBJ1-2 TRBV6-5 - CASSRARDYGYTF
TRBJ1-6 TRBV11-3 few CASRGAGTGHSPLHF
TRBJ1-3 TRBV7-9 - CASSSSRLGGNTIYF
TRBJ2-7 TRBV6-5 - CASSSPTGEYF
TRBJ2-3 TRBV20-1 few CSAWGDTQYF
TRBJ1-5 TRBV19 few CASSSRGPLSNQPQHF
TRBJ2-5 TRBV7-3 - CASSLGPGRGGQETQYF
TRBJ2-5 TRBV30 - CAWTRGRETQYF
TRBJ2-1 TRBV11-2 - CASSSPGTSLSYNEQFF
TRBJ2-5 TRBV6-1 - CASSDIGLAARGTQYF
TRBJ1-1 TRBV11-3 - CASSGRGGVRSEAFF
TRBJ1-5 TRBV4-3 - CASSQDRGHQPQHF
TRBJ2-2 TRBV4-1 few CASSQDRGSGGEGELFF
TRBJ2-3 TRBV7-6 - CASSPGTSSTDTQYF
TRBJ2-7 TRBV18 - CASSPPKWFEQYF
TRBJ1-4 TRBV30 once CAWKQGANEKLFF
TRBJ2-3 TRBV9 - CASSVLRSTDTQYF
TRBJ1-3 TRBV7-9 - CASRESYGNTIYF
TRBJ1-3 TRBV7-9 - CASSFGQGGNTIYF
TRBJ1-2 TRBV4-2 - CASSQDVRGGYTF
TRBJ2-5 TRBV5-4 - CASSLNTGPETQYF
TRBJ1-6 TRBV2 - CASSGQGNSPLHF
TRBJ2-1 TRBV27 - CASSLPAPNEQFF
TRBJ1-1 TRBV11-2 - CASSPDLIGAFF
TRBJ2-3 TRBV5-4 - CASSRRVAESTDTQYF
TRBJ2-7 TRBV6-6 - CASKDNYEQYF
TRBJ2-3 TRBV29-1 large CSVFSTDTQYF
TRBJ2-4 TRBV10-2 few CASRMTGGLNIQYF
TRBJ1-5 TRBV2 - CASSEARGGNQPQHF
TRBJ2-7 TRBV7-2 - CASSLVDRSYEQYF
TRBJ2-3 TRBV11-3 - CASSPVRDTDTQYF
TRBJ2-1 TRBV4-3 once CASSPQHHPYNEQFF
TRBJ2-1 TRBV6-5 - CASSYGASSEQFF
TRBJ2-7 TRBV7-2 - CASSFAPDSYEQYF
TRBJ2-2 TRBV16 - CASSREWGELFF
TRBJ1-1 TRBV30 few CAWSVRGNTEAFF
TRBJ2-2 TRBV11-3 - CASSLGLAGPTGELFF
TRBJ2-7 TRBV12-1 - CASSFAREGSYEQYF
TRBJ2-1 TRBV5-1 - CASGGQGNEQFF
TRBJ1-1 TRBV27 - CASTRGPETMNTEAFF
TRBJ1-2 TRBV30 - CAWSVGGTYYGYTF
TRBJ2-1 TRBV4-3 few CASSQDSGGSYNEQFF